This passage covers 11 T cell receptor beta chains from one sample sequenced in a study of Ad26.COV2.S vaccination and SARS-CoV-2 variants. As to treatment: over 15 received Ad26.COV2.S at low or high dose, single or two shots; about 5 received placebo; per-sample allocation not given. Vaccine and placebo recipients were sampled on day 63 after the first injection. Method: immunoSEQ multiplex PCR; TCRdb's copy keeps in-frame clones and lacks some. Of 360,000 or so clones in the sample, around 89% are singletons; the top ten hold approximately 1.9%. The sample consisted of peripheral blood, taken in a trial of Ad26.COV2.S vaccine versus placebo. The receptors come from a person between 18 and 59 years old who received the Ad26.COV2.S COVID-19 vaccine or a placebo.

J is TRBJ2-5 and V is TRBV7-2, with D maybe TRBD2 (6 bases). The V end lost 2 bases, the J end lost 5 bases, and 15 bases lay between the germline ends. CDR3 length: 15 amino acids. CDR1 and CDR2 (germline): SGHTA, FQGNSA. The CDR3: CASSLWSGVAETQYF. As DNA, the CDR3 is TGTGCCAGCAGCTTATGGTCGGGAGTAGCGGAGACCCAGTACTTC.

The CDR3 is CASSYNSGDHSYEQYF. CDR3 in DNA: TGTGCCAGCAGTTATAACTCGGGGGATCACTCCTACGAGCAGTACTTC. The chain combines TRBV6-2 or TRBV6-3 with TRBJ2-7, with a tentative D call TRBD2 (6 bases). Germline values: CDR1 MNHEY, CDR2 SVGEGT. V shed 3 bases and J shed 0 bases, with 15 bases lying between them. This CDR3 spans 16 amino acids.

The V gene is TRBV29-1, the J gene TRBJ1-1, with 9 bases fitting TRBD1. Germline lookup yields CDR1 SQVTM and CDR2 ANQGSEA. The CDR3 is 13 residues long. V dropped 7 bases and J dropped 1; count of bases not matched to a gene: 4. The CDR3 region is CSAGGQGNTEAFF. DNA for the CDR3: TGCAGCGCTGGGGGACAGGGGAACACTGAAGCTTTCTTT.

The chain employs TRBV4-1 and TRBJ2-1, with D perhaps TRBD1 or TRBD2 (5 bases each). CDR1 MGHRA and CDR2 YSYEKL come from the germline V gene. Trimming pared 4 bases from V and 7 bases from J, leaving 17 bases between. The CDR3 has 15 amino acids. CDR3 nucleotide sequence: TGCGCCAGCAGCCTCGGGCCCTACGGGGCTAATGAGCAGTTCTTC. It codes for CASSLGPYGANEQFF.

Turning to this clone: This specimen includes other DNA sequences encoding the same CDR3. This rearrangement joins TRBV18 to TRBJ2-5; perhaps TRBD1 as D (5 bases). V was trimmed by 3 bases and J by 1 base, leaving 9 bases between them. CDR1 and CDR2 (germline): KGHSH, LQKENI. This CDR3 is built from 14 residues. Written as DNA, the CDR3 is TGTGCCAGCTCACCTACAGGAATCCAAGAGACCCAGTACTTC. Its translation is CASSPTGIQETQYF.

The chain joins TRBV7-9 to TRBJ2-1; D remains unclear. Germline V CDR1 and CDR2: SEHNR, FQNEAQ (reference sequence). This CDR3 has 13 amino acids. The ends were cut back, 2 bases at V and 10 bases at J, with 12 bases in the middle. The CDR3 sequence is CASSLPPRSEQFF. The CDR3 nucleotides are TGTGCCAGCAGCTTACCCCCTCGATCGGAGCAGTTCTTC.

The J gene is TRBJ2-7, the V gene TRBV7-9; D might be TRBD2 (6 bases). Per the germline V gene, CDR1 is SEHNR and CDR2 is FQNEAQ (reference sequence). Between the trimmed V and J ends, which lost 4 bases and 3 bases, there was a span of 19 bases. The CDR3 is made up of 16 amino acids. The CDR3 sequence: CASSYRDSSVFYEQYF. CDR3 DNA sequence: TGTGCCAGCAGCTACCGGGACTCCTCGGTTTTCTACGAGCAGTACTTC. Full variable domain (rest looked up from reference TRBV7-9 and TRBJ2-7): DTGVSQNPRHKITKRGQNVTFRCDPISEHNRLYWYRQTLGQGPEFLTYFQNEAQLEKSRLLSDRFSAERPKGSFSTLEIQRTEQGDSAMYLCASSYRDSSVFYEQYFGPGTRLTVT.

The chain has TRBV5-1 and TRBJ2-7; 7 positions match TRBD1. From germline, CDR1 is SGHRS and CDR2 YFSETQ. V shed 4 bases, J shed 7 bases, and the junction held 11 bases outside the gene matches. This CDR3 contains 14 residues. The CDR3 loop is CASSLGQARGEQYF. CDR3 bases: TGCGCCAGCAGCCTAGGACAGGCCCGCGGGGAGCAGTACTTC.

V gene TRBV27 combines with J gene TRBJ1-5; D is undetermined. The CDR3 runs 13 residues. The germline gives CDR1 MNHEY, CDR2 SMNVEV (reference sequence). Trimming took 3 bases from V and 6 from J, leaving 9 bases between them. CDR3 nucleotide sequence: TGTGCCAGCAGTTTTGGTCGGGGTCAGCCCCAGCATTTT. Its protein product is CASSFGRGQPQHF.

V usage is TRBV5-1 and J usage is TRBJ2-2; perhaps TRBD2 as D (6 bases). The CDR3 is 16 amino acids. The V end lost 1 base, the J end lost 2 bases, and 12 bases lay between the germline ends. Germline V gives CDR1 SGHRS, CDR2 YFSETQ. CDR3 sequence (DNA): TGCGCCAGCAGCTTGAGGACGGGAGTAAACACCGGGGAGCTGTTTTTT. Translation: CASSLRTGVNTGELFF.

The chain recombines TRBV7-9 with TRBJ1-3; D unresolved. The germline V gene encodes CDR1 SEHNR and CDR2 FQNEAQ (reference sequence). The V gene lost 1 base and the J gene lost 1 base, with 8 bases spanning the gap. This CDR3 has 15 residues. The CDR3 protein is CASSLGVRSGNTIYF. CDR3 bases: TGTGCCAGCAGCTTAGGAGTTCGGTCTGGAAACACCATATATTTT.